Listed here is a single TCR beta chain. Its cognate antigen is unknown. This sample is part of a study of brain T cells in children with intractable seizures. Overall study findings and caveats: Patients' HCMV serostatus was unknown; virus specificity rests on CDR3 similarity alone.

The method was immunoSEQ multiplex PCR; TCRdb's version includes in-frame clones alone and lacks a portion of them. The sample has 60,000 to 65,000 clones; roughly 95% are singletons. J gave up 8 bases and V 3 bases, and 4 bases lay outside the gene matches. Germline V lookup: CDR1 SGDLS, CDR2 YYNGEE. The CDR3 has 15 amino acids. Surgery cases with the highest brain T cell transcript signatures were chosen for sequencing. This rearrangement joins TRBV9 to TRBJ2-1; 14 bases line up with TRBD2. The sequenced sample was peripheral blood, obtained at surgery. This sequence originates from a boy under three years old with focal cortical dysplasia and intractable seizures. This CDR3 reads CASSEGLAGVDEQFF. The CDR3 bases are TGTGCCAGCAGCGAGGGACTAGCGGGAGTTGATGAGCAGTTCTTC. Looking up the rest from reference TRBV9 and TRBJ2-1 gives the full variable domain: DSGVTQTPKHLITATGQRVTLRCSPRSGDLSVYWYQQSLDQGLQFLIQYYNGEERAKGNILERFSAQQFPDLHSELNLSSLELGDSALYFCASSEGLAGVDEQFFGPGTRLTVL.